The sequence of this T cell receptor beta chain was determined in a study of blood T cell repertoires in COVID-19. Study-level background: Specimens from acute and convalescent COVID-19 originated in the United States, Italy and Spain.

Clones were sequenced by immunoSEQ multiplex PCR, and TCRdb holds only the in-frame ones, with some missing. The sample yields about 150,000 clones, 86% seen once. This clone was seen a few times. A read error may produce the germline difference seen at one junction end. The TCR originated in a man over 45 with active or convalescent COVID-19. The sequenced material came from peripheral blood.

The CDR3 DNA sequence: TGTGCTAGCAGCTCCGGGACAGGTTCATTGGAGACCCAGTACTTC. Its translation is CASSSGTGSLETQYF. This chain connects TRBV7-7 to TRBJ2-5, with TRBD1 identical over 8 bases. The CDR3 contains 15 residues. CDR1 and CDR2 (germline): SSHAT, FNYEAQ (reference sequence). Looking up the rest from reference TRBV7-7 and TRBJ2-5 gives the full variable domain: GAGVSQSPRYKVTKRGQDVTLRCDPISSHATLYWYQQALGQGPEFLTYFNYEAQPDKSGLPSDRFSAERPEGSISTLTIQRTEQRDSAMYRCASSSGTGSLETQYFGPGTRLLVL.